What follows are 21 T cell receptor beta chains derived from one specimen sequenced in a study of OX40 agonist ivuxolimab in advanced cancers. The data were produced by immunoSEQ multiplex PCR, yet TCRdb's version contains in-frame clones alone and is incomplete. The table includes about 61,000 clones, over 80% detected once. This specimen consisted of CD4+ or CD8+ T cells sorted from blood, obtained in a trial of the OX40 agonist ivuxolimab. The receptors shown here come from an adult with an advanced solid tumor such as melanoma, head and neck, liver or kidney cancer.

CDR3: CASSPAGRTTGELFF. The DNA of the CDR3 is TGTGCCAGTAGTCCCGCGGGACGGACCACCGGGGAGCTGTTTTTT. The chain combines TRBV19 with TRBJ2-2, with D possibly being TRBD2 (6 bases). The CDR3 extends over 15 amino acids. Trimming took off 5 bases at V and 4 bases at J, with 14 bases between the two ends. From germline, CDR1 is LNHDA and CDR2 SQIVND (reference sequence).

The gene calls are TRBV5-6 and TRBJ1-2; 9 positions agree with TRBD1. J gave up 6 bases and V 4 bases, and 7 bases lay outside the gene matches. The CDR3 consists of 14 residues. Germline lookup yields CDR1 SGHDT and CDR2 YYEEEE. CDR3 region: CASSPGTGNNGYTF. CDR3 bases: TGTGCCAGCAGCCCCGGGACAGGGAACAATGGCTACACCTTC.

This chain links TRBV6-6 with TRBJ2-2, with 7 bases identical to TRBD1. The CDR3 consists of 16 residues. Trimming at V came to 5 bases and at J to 0 bases, leaving 6 bases not matched to a gene. Germline V CDR1 and CDR2: MNHNY, SVGAGI (reference sequence). Here the CDR3 DNA reads TGTGCCAGCAGTCTAAAACAGGGGCCGAACACCGGGGAGCTGTTTTTT. Amino acid sequence: CASSLKQGPNTGELFF.

The chain carries TRBV5-1 and TRBJ2-3; 7 bases are a match to TRBD1. Germline assignment: CDR1 SGHRS and CDR2 YFSETQ. The CDR3 runs to 15 residues. J gave up 5 bases and V 5 bases, and 11 bases lay outside the gene matches. CDR3 coding DNA: TGCGCCAGCAGTCCAATCGACAGGGTAGTAGATACGCAGTATTTT. Its translation: CASSPIDRVVDTQYF.

This sequence joins TRBV18 and TRBJ1-3, with D maybe TRBD1 (6 bases). Germline CDR1 and CDR2: KGHSH and LQKENI. Trimming took 2 bases from V and 7 from J, leaving 18 bases between them. This CDR3 region has 16 residues. The DNA of the CDR3 is TGTGCCAGCTCACCAAAAAGACAGGTCACCGGTAACACCATATATTTT. Amino acids: CASSPKRQVTGNTIYF.

This clone was picked up a small number of times. V usage is TRBV27 and J usage is TRBJ1-2, with a weak D call TRBD1 (6 bases). The V gene's germline CDR1 is MNHEY and CDR2 SMNVEV (reference sequence). CDR3 length equals 12 residues. V shed 6 bases and J shed 8 bases, with 13 bases lying between them. The CDR3 DNA is TGTGCCAGCAGACAGGGCGCGAGGGGCTACACCTTC. Amino acid sequence: CASRQGARGYTF.

The rearrangement uses TRBV6-5 and TRBJ2-1, with 11 positions matching TRBD2. Per germline, CDR1 MNHEY and CDR2 SVGAGI. The CDR3 loop spans 15 amino acids. The V gene end was trimmed by 8 bases and the J gene end by 7 bases; junction bases not matched to a gene: 10. Written as DNA, the CDR3 is TGTGCCAGCCGAAGACCGATAGCGGGGGGGAATGAGCAGTTCTTC. It codes for CASRRPIAGGNEQFF.

The V call is TRBV5-1, the J call TRBJ2-2, with TRBD1 matching 11 bases. The CDR3 is 14 residues long. V trimming: 4 bases; J trimming: 5 bases; junction bases outside the gene matches: 1. CDR1 and CDR2 from the germline V gene are SGHRS and YFSETQ. The CDR3 DNA reads as TGCGCCAGCAGCAGGGACAGGGGGACCGGGGAGCTGTTTTTT. It codes for CASSRDRGTGELFF.

The chain uses TRBV30 and TRBJ1-3; D remains ambiguous. This CDR3 is 14 amino acids long. The germline gives CDR1 GTSNPN, CDR2 SVGIG (reference sequence). V was shortened by 0 bases and J by 3 bases, with 9 bases between the two germline ends. The CDR3 DNA is TGTGCCTGGAGTGTGGCGGCAGTTGGAAACACCATATATTTT. Translation: CAWSVAAVGNTIYF.

V gene TRBV2 combines with J gene TRBJ2-1; 14 nucleotides align to TRBD2. CDR1 is SNHLY, CDR2 FYNNEI, per germline. With 6 bases clipped from V and 7 bases from J, the junction kept 5 bases outside the gene matches. This CDR3 is built from 15 residues. This chain's CDR3 is CASRATSGGANEQFF. CDR3 sequence (DNA): TGTGCCAGCAGGGCGACTAGCGGGGGGGCAAATGAGCAGTTCTTC.

Here the CDR3 reads CASSPPGQGAGNTQYF. Written as DNA, the CDR3 is TGTGCCAGCTCACCACCGGGACAGGGGGCCGGGAATACGCAGTATTTT. The V gene is TRBV18, the J gene TRBJ2-3, with 12 bases aligning to TRBD1. This CDR3 has 16 amino acids. Losses at the gene ends were 0 bases for V and 7 bases for J; bases not matched to a gene: 5. Germline V lookup: CDR1 KGHSH, CDR2 LQKENI.

The rearrangement joins TRBV7-3 to TRBJ2-3; D perhaps matches TRBD2 (6 bases). The V end was cut by 5 bases, the J end by 0 bases, with 9 bases between. CDR3 length equals 14 residues. Germline CDR1 SGHTA, CDR2 FQGTGA. The CDR3 nucleotides read TGTGCCAGCAGCGGGGGGAAGAGCACAGATACGCAGTATTTT. Translating gives CASSGGKSTDTQYF.

The chain employs TRBV28 and TRBJ1-1, with TRBD1 matching over 10 bases. The germline V gene encodes CDR1 MDHEN and CDR2 SYDVKM. The CDR3 contains 16 residues. The V gene end was trimmed by 6 bases and the J gene end by 2 bases; junction bases not matched to a gene: 9. DNA for the CDR3: TGTGCCAGCAGGGACAGGGGGGGCCGCATAAACACTGAAGCTTTCTTT. This codes for CASRDRGGRINTEAFF.

The chain links TRBV5-1 to TRBJ1-1; a weak D match, TRBD1 (5 bases). The CDR3 runs 17 residues. Trimming took 0 bases from V and 4 from J, leaving 19 bases between them. Germline lookup yields CDR1 SGHRS and CDR2 YFSETQ. The CDR3 region has the DNA TGCGCCAGCAGCTTGGAAAGGGGAGCACGAGCGGCCACTGAAGCTTTCTTT. This codes for CASSLERGARAATEAFF.

This chain links TRBV29-1 with TRBJ1-2; perhaps TRBD1 as D (5 bases). The germline V gene encodes CDR1 SQVTM and CDR2 ANQGSEA. Trimming left V 4 bases short and J 4 bases short, with 16 bases between. This CDR3 is built from 14 residues. The CDR3 reads CSVGGGSRTYGYTF. DNA of the CDR3: TGCAGCGTTGGTGGGGGTTCAAGGACCTATGGCTACACCTTC.

CDR3 sequence (DNA): TGTGCCAGCAGCCAAGAGGGGCATGGCTACACCTTC. Translation: CASSQEGHGYTF. The chain recombines TRBV4-2 with TRBJ1-2, with TRBD1 as a possible D gene (5 bases). Per the germline V gene, CDR1 is LGHNA and CDR2 is YNFKEQ. Trimming took off 0 bases at V and 6 bases at J, with 5 bases between the two ends. There are 12 residues in the CDR3.

The chain combines TRBV6-6 with TRBJ2-7, with 7 nucleotides matching TRBD1. Trimming cost V 5 bases and J 6 bases; bases outside gene matches: 1. The CDR3 has 11 amino acids. Germline lookup yields CDR1 MNHNY and CDR2 SVGAGI (reference sequence). The CDR3 is CASSDRVEQYF. In DNA form, the CDR3 reads TGTGCCAGCAGTGACAGGGTCGAGCAGTACTTC.

This chain joins TRBV7-9 and TRBJ2-6; D unresolved. The V gene's germline CDR1 is SEHNR and CDR2 FQNEAQ (reference sequence). The CDR3 contains 16 residues. Trimming cost V 0 bases and J 1 base, with 7 bases left between them. This CDR3 reads CASSLASTSGANVLTF. The CDR3, as DNA: TGTGCCAGCAGCTTAGCGTCGACTTCTGGGGCCAACGTCCTGACTTTC.

The genes are TRBV5-4 and TRBJ2-1, with 8 bases matching TRBD2. V lost 7 bases, J lost 2 bases, and 8 bases stayed unmatched. CDR1 and CDR2 from the germline V gene are SGHNT and YYREEE (reference sequence). The CDR3 totals 15 residues. CDR3 coding DNA: TGTGCCAGCGCTACGGGAGGGGGGACCTACAATGAGCAGTTCTTC. Translation gives CASATGGGTYNEQFF. The variable domain in full, with the rest retrieved from reference TRBV5-4 and TRBJ2-1, is ETGVTQSPTHLIKTRGQQVTLRCSSQSGHNTVSWYQQALGQGPQFIFQYYREEENGRGNFPPRFSGLQFPNYSSELNVNALELDDSALYLCASATGGGTYNEQFFGPGTRLTVL.

As concerns this clone: The same CDR3 is also encoded by other DNA sequences in this sample. The chain is built from TRBV5-1 and TRBJ2-5; perhaps TRBD1 as D (6 bases). Looked up from germline, CDR1 is SGHRS and CDR2 is YFSETQ. Trimming left V 2 bases short and J 5 bases short, with 7 bases between. The CDR3 runs to 12 residues. CDR3 region: CASSFQGETQYF. The CDR3 DNA reads TGCGCCAGCAGCTTCCAGGGGGAGACCCAGTACTTC.

V is TRBV7-9 and J is TRBJ1-1; D call uncertain. Germline loops: CDR1 SEHNR, CDR2 FQNEAQ (reference sequence). Trimming removed 10 bases from V and 1 base from J, with 22 bases in between. The CDR3 is 16 amino acids. The CDR3 here is CATQLESGGGNTEAFF. The CDR3 nucleotides are TGTGCCACCCAACTCGAATCCGGTGGCGGGAACACTGAAGCTTTCTTT.